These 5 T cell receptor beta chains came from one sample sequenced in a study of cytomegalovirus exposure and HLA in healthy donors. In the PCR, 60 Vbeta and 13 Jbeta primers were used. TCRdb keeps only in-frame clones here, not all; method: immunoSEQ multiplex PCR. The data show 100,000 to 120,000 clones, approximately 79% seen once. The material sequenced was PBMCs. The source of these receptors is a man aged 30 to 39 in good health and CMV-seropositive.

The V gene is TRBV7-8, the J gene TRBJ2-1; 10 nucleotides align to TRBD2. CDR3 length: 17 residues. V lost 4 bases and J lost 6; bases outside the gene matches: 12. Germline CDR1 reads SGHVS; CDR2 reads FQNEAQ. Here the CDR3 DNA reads TGTGCCAGCAGCTCGCCCCTACTAGCGGGGAACTCCAATGAGCAGTTCTTC. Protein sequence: CASSSPLLAGNSNEQFF.

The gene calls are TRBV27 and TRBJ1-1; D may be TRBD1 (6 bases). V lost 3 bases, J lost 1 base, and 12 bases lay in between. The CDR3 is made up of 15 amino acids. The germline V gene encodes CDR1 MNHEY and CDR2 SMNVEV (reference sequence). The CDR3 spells CASSLGRTENTEAFF. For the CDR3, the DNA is TGTGCCAGCAGTTTGGGCCGGACAGAGAACACTGAAGCTTTCTTT.

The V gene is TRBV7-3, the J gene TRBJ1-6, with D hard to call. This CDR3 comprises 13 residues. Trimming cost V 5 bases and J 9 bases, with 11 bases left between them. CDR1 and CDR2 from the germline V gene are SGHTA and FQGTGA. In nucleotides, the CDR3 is TGTGCCAGCAGCCGAGTCGATGGTTCACCCCTCCACTTT. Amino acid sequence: CASSRVDGSPLHF.

CDR3 nucleotide sequence: TGTGCCAGCAGCTCGCCCGGCGGGGGGGCTTGGAATGAGCAGTTCTTC. Translating it yields CASSSPGGGAWNEQFF. The V and J genes are TRBV13 and TRBJ2-1, with 9 nucleotides matching TRBD2. The CDR3 contains 16 residues. The trim removed 4 bases at V and 7 bases at J, leaving 11 bases unmatched. Germline V lookup: CDR1 PRHDT, CDR2 FYEKMQ (reference sequence).

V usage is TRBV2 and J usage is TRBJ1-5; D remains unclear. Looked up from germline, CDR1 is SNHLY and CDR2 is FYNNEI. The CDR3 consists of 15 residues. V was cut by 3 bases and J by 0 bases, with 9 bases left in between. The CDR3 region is CASSDVYSSNQPQHF. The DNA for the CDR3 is TGTGCCAGCAGTGATGTGTACAGTAGCAATCAGCCCCAGCATTTT. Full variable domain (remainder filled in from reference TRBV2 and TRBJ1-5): EPEVTQTPSHQVTQMGQEVILRCVPISNHLYFYWYRQILGQKVEFLVSFYNNEISEKSEIFDDQFSVERPDGSNFTLKIRSTKLEDSAMYFCASSDVYSSNQPQHFGDGTRLSIL.